This T cell receptor beta chain was retrieved from a study of blood T cell repertoires in COVID-19 (TCRdb year 2020). Describing the broader study: Collaborator samples came from the United States, Italy and Spain and covered acute and convalescent phases of COVID-19. A de-identified subject ID, COVID-19 status, age in years and sex were almost always included in the sample metadata. A freely available public database, intended as a resource for researchers studying the immune response to SARS-CoV-2, is where the repertoires were released. Where HLA class I and class II types were available, the types were taken from metadata supplied by the sample provider, not from assay-based typing. Subjects who had been exposed to COVID-19, were actively infected with it, or had recovered from it provided the deeply sampled blood TCRbeta repertoires that made up the dataset. Samples came from the ongoing ImmuneRACE study (first 160 participants) plus 1,254 subjects from 6 global collaborators. The prospective study material was composed of cDNA or gDNA derived from T cells, B-cell-depleted T cells, or PBMCs.

As regards this clone: The specificity of this receptor is unknown. The input lacks base qualities; no much larger clone sits a single base away.

The collaborating institutions used their own protocols to collect whole blood in K2EDTA tubes. For TCRbeta analysis, collaborators shipped samples as frozen whole blood, isolated PBMCs, or DNA extracted from either of those sample types. Broader findings and caveats from the paper: How much clinical and demographic metadata was included differed by source and by participant, and the metadata was provided uncurated.

TCRbeta CDR3 regions were amplified from genomic DNA using the immunoSEQ Assay, a bias-controlled multiplex PCR. The original pipeline was this. The number of nucleated cells in each sample was estimated by amplification of reference gene primers within the assay. To quantify the absolute abundance of each unique TCRbeta CDR3 rearrangement, sequence reads were collapsed and filtered. For each sample, productive Simpson clonality was calculated by taking the square root of Simpson's diversity index across productive rearrangements. TCRdb's version of the immuneACCESS table is confined to in-frame rearrangements and falls short of the full clone set. An unresolved V gene accounts for under half of the shortfall where checked; the remainder is of unknown origin. The V and J calls and clone size are taken from that table; D and trimming were inferred from the DNA. This sample is represented by 200,000 to 250,000 clones; about 82% of them were singletons. Less than 11% of the sample is in the top ten clones.

Taken from cysteine to phenylalanine, the CDR3 has 15 residues. Only the CDR3 DNA is retained, 45 bases long and in frame from the first base. V trim: 4 bases; J trim: 2 bases; unmatched bases: 8. CDR1 and CDR2 are drawn from the germline V gene: SGHRS, YFSETQ. The clonotype originates from a woman of 80 years or more with acute or convalescent COVID-19. The sequencing input was peripheral blood. The chain joins TRBV5-1 to TRBJ1-1; a stretch of 7 junction bases matches TRBD1. CDR3 loop: CASSLRTGPNTEAFF. The DNA sequence is TGCGCCAGCAGCCTACGGACAGGCCCAAACACTGAAGCTTTCTTT. When the CDR3 is completed using the reference TRBV5-1 and TRBJ1-1 genes on either side, the full variable domain is KAGVTQTPRYLIKTRGQQVTLSCSPISGHRSVSWYQQTPGQGLQFLFEYFSETQRNKGNFPGRFSGRQFSNSRSEMNVSTLELGDSALYLCASSLRTGPNTEAFFGQGTRLTVV.